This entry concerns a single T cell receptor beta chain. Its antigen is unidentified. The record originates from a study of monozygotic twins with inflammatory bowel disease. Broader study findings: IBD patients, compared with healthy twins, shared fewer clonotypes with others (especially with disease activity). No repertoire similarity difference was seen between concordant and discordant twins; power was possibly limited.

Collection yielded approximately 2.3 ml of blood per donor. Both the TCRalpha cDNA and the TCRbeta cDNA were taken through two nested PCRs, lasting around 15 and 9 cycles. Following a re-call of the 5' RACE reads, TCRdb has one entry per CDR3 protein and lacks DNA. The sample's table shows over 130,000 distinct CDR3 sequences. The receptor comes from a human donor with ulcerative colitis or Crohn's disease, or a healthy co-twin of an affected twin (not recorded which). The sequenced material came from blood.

The CDR3 here is CSARAGAYNSPLHF. The V call is TRBV20-1, the J call TRBJ1-6; checking the TCRdb D call of TRBD1 is not possible without DNA. The CDR3 contains 14 residues. CDR1 and CDR2 (germline): DFQATT, SNEGSKA (reference sequence).